The 3 T cell receptor beta chains presented below share a single source sample, sequenced in a study of cytomegalovirus exposure and HLA in healthy donors. Sequencing was performed with immunoSEQ multiplex PCR; in TCRdb, only in-frame clones are kept and a portion is missing. The data contain some 220,000 clones, 85% to 95% of them seen just once; the ten biggest clones take up 1% to 1.2%. The sequenced sample consisted of PBMCs. These receptors all come from a woman aged 18-30 years in good health and CMV-seronegative.

The chain joins TRBV6-6 to TRBJ2-1; maybe TRBD2 (5 bases). The germline CDR1 and CDR2 sequences are MNHNY and SVGAGI (reference sequence). The V end lost 6 bases, the J end lost 5 bases, and 14 bases lay between the germline ends. This CDR3 comprises 14 residues. The DNA of the CDR3 is TGTGCCAGCAGAATACGGGGTTCGGACAATGAGCAGTTCTTC. Residues: CASRIRGSDNEQFF.

The gene calls are TRBV19 and TRBJ2-7; 11 nucleotides agree with TRBD2. The CDR3 totals 14 residues. The germline V gene encodes CDR1 LNHDA and CDR2 SQIVND (reference sequence). The trim removed 5 bases at V and 6 bases at J, leaving 6 bases unmatched. CDR3 nucleotides: TGTGCCAGTAGTTCAACTAGCGGGAGAGTCGAGCAGTACTTC. This translates into CASSSTSGRVEQYF.

This rearrangement joins TRBV5-1 to TRBJ1-1; the D is unclear. Trimming removed 3 bases from V and 1 base from J, with 13 bases in between. Germline V lookup: CDR1 SGHRS, CDR2 YFSETQ. The CDR3 runs to 15 residues. The CDR3 nucleotides are TGCGCCAGCAGCTGGCACTCCGAGGGGAACACTGAAGCTTTCTTT. The encoded protein is CASSWHSEGNTEAFF.